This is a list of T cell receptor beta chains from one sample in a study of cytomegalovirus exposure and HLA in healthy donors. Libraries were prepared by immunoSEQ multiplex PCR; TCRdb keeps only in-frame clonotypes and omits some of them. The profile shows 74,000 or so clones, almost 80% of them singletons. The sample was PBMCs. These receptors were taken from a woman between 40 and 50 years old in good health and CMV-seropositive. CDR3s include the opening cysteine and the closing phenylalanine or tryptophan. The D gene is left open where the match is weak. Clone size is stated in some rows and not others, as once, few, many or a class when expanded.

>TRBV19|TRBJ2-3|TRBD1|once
TGTGCCAGTAGTACCGCCGGGACAGGGGACACAGATACGCAGTATTTT
CASSTAGTGDTDTQYF
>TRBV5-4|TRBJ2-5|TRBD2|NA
TGTGCCAGCAGCGATTCGGGGGGGCCGATGGAGACCCAGTACTTC
CASSDSGGPMETQYF
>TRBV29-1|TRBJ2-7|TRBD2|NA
TGCAGCGTTGAAGATCACGGGGGGACCTACGAGCAGTACTTC
CSVEDHGGTYEQYF
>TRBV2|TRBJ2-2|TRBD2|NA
TGTGCCAGCGCCCACTCTCTAGCGGGGGGGAACACCGGGGAGCTGTTTTTT
CASAHSLAGGNTGELFF
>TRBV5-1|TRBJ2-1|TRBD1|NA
TGCGCCAGCAGCTTCCGAATACTAAGGGACAGGGGCGCCGACAATGAGCAGTTCTTC
CASSFRILRDRGADNEQFF
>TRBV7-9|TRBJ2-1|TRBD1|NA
TGTGCCAGCAGTTCGACAGGGATGGCCTACAATGAGCAGTTCTTC
CASSSTGMAYNEQFF
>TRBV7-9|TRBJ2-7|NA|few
TGTGCCAGCAGCTTAGGCCAGGCCCAATCCTACGAGCAGTACTTC
CASSLGQAQSYEQYF
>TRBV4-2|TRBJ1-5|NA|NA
TGTGCCAGCAGCCAAGGAGGACAGACCAATCAGCCCCAGCATTTT
CASSQGGQTNQPQHF
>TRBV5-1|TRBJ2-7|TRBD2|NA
TGCGCCAGCACCCAAGCGGGAGGTCGTGGGTACGAGCAGTACTTC
CASTQAGGRGYEQYF
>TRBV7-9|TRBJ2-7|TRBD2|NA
TGTGCCAGCAGCTTAGCTGCCGGGACTAGTAGTTACGAGCAGTACTTC
CASSLAAGTSSYEQYF
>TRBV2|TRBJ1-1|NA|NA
TGTGCTACTAGGAAGGCTCTTATGAACACTGAAGCTTTCTTT
CATRKALMNTEAFF
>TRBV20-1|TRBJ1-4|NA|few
TGCAGTGCTAGAGAAGGGGAAGAACTGTTTTTT
CSAREGEELFF
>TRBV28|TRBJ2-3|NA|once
TGTGCCACGACTAGTTCAGATACGCAGTATTTT
CATTSSDTQYF
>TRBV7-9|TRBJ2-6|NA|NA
TGTGCCAGCAGCCCTCAGTCTGGGGCCAACGTCCTGACTTTC
CASSPQSGANVLTF
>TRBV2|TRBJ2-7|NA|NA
TGTGCCAGCAGAGGAGGGGCGTACGAGCAGTACTTC
CASRGGAYEQYF
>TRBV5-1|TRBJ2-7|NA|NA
TGCGCCAGCAGCCCCCTAAACCCGTTATCCTACGAGCAGTACTTC
CASSPLNPLSYEQYF
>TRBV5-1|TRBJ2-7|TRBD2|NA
TGCGCCAGCAGCTTAAAACTAGCGGGAGCCTCCTACGAGCAGTACTTC
CASSLKLAGASYEQYF
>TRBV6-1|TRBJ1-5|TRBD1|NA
TGTGCCAGCAGTGATGGGACAGGGGTTAATCAGCCCCAGCATTTT
CASSDGTGVNQPQHF
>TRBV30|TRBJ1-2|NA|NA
TGTGCCTGGAGTGTACAGGTAGACTATGGCTACACCTTC
CAWSVQVDYGYTF
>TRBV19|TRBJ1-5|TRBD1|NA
TGTGCCAGTAGTATAGGAAGGGGGCCCAATCAGCCCCAGCATTTT
CASSIGRGPNQPQHF
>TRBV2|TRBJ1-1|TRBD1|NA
TGTGCCAGCGAACGCAATCCGACAGGGTTGGATATCGACACTGAAGCTTTCTTT
CASERNPTGLDIDTEAFF
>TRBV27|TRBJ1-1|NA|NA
TGTGCCAGCAGTTTAAGAGGTAACACTGAAGCTTTCTTT
CASSLRGNTEAFF
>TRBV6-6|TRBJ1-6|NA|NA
TGTGCCAGCAGTTACTCGACGGTCCAGGGTGGTTCACCCCTCCACTTT
CASSYSTVQGGSPLHF
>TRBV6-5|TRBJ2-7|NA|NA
TGTGCCAGCAGCCCTAACAGGGACGAGCAGTACTTC
CASSPNRDEQYF
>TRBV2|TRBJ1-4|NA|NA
TGTGCCAGCAGTGAACGGGGTGTGAGACTGTTTTTT
CASSERGVRLFF
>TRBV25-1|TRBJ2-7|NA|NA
TGTGCCAGCAGTGACGGGCAGGGCTACGAGCAGTACTTC
CASSDGQGYEQYF
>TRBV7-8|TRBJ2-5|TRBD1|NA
TGTGCCAGCAGCTTATTTGGGACAGGGGGCGAGACCCAGTACTTC
CASSLFGTGGETQYF
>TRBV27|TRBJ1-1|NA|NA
TGTGCCAGCAGTCCCACCTTTGGGGGGGGCACTGAAGCTTTCTTT
CASSPTFGGGTEAFF
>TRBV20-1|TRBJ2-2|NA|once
TGCAGTGCTGCAGACACCGGGGAGCTGTTTTTT
CSAADTGELFF
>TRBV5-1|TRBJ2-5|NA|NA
TGCGCCAGCAGCTTGGGCCCCCGGGGGGAGACCCAGTACTTC
CASSLGPRGETQYF
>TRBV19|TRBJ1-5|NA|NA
TGTGCCACCACGCCAGGGGTTTTCGGCAATCAGCCCCAGCATTTT
CATTPGVFGNQPQHF
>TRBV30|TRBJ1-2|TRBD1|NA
TGTGCCTGGAGTATCCCAAACAGACAGGGGACGGGGTATGGCTACACCTTC
CAWSIPNRQGTGYGYTF
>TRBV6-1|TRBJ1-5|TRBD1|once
TGTGCCAGCTGGGACAGAGGAGACAATCAGCCCCAGCATTTT
CASWDRGDNQPQHF
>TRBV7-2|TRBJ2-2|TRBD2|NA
TGTGCCAGCAGCCCAAGACCGACTAGCGGGAGTCCCGGGGAGCTGTTTTTT
CASSPRPTSGSPGELFF
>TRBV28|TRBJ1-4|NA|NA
TGTGCCAGCAGTTTACAGGGGTCAACTAATGAAAAACTGTTTTTT
CASSLQGSTNEKLFF
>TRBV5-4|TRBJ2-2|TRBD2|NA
TGTGCCAGCAGCATCCTTAATAGCGGGGGGAACGGGGAGCTGTTTTTT
CASSILNSGGNGELFF
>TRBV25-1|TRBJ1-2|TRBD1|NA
TGTGCCAGCAGTGAACAGGGGGTGGCTAACTATGGCTACACCTTC
CASSEQGVANYGYTF
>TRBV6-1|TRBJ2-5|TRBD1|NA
TGTGCCAGCCGCACGGACAGGGGAGAGACCCAGTACTTC
CASRTDRGETQYF
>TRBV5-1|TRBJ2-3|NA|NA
TGCGCCAGCAGCTTGATGGCAATCCAGAACACAGATACGCAGTATTTT
CASSLMAIQNTDTQYF
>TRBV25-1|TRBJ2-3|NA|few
TGTGCCAGCAGTGAACACAGGGATTTTCTAGATACGCAGTATTTT
CASSEHRDFLDTQYF
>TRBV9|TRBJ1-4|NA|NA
TGTGCCAGCAGCGTGCAGGGTGCTAATGAAAAACTGTTTTTT
CASSVQGANEKLFF
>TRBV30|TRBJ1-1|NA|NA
TGTGCCTGGAGGGGTTTGGGGGGGCTAGGGACTGAAGCTTTCTTT
CAWRGLGGLGTEAFF
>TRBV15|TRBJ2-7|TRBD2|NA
TGTGCCACCAGTACGCGGGGGGAGCAGTACTTC
CATSTRGEQYF
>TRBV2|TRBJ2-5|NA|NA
TGTGCCAGCAGTACAGTCCTAGCGGAGACCCAGTACTTC
CASSTVLAETQYF
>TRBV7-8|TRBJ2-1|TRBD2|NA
TGTGCCAGCAGCTTAAGTAGGTATCGGCGGACTAGAGAGCAGTTCTTC
CASSLSRYRRTREQFF
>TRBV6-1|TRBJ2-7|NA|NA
TGTGCCAGCAGTCCAGCGGGGGACAGAGCCTACGAGCAGTACTTC
CASSPAGDRAYEQYF